The present entry profiles one T cell receptor beta chain with its context. The source of the sample is a study of T cell repertoires in cytomegalovirus infection. Using its own MiXCR run on the reads, TCRdb lists one record per CDR3 protein. Among 250,000 to 300,000 distinct CDR3 sequences, roughly 23% were seen once, and the ten largest hold approximately 13%. CDR1 and CDR2 from the germline V gene are LGHNA and YSLEER. J lost 4 bases, V lost 2 bases, and 5 bases had no gene match. The CDR3 is made up of 14 amino acids. The genes are TRBV4-3 and TRBJ2-7; 7 bases match TRBD1. Sequenced material: PBMCs. This TCR was recovered from a human donor in good health (CMV status not recorded). Some clones in this sample may be carry-over from other donors' samples. CDR3 in DNA: TGCGCCAGCAGCCAAATCGAGGGGGCTTACGAGCAGTACTTC. Translating gives CASSQIEGAYEQYF.